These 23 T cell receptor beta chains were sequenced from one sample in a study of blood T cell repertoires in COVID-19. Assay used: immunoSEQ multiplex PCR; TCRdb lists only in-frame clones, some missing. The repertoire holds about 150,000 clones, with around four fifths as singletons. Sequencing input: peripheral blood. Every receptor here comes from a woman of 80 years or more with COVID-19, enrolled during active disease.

CDR3 amino acids: CASSQGPVSLETQYF. For the CDR3, the DNA is TGTGCCAGCAGCCAAGGGCCAGTTTCCTTGGAGACCCAGTACTTC. The J gene is TRBJ2-5, the V gene TRBV3-1 (or the pseudogene TRBV3-2), with D uncertain. The germline V and J ends were trimmed by 1 base and 5 bases, with 14 bases remaining between them. Germline assignment: CDR1 LGHDT and CDR2 YNNKEL (reference sequence). This CDR3 is 15 amino acids long.

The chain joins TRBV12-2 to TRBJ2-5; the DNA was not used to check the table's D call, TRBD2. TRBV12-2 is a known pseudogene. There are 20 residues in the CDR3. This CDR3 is CASRLGGGTSGNSNQETQYF. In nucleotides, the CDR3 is TGTGCAAGTCGCTTAGGGGGTGGTACTAGCGGAAACTCCAACCAAGAGACCCAGTACTTC.

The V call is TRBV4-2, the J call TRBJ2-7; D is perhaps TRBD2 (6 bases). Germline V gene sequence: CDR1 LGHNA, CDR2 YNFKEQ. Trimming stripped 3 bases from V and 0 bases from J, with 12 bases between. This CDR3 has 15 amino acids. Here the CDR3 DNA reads TGTGCCAGCAGCCAGGGACTGGGGGACTCCTACGAGCAGTACTTC. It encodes CASSQGLGDSYEQYF.

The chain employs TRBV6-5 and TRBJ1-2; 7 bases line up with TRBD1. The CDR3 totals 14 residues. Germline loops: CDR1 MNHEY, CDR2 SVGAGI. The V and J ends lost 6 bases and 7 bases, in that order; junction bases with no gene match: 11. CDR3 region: CASRPGQDSIGYTF. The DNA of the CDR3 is TGTGCCAGCAGGCCTGGACAGGATAGTATTGGCTACACCTTC.

The DNA of the CDR3 is TGTGCCAGCAGTCCTGACAGGGGACCCTACAATGAGCAGTTCTTC. It is translated as CASSPDRGPYNEQFF. The rearrangement joins TRBV2 to TRBJ2-1, with 8 bases aligning to TRBD1. Germline V gene sequence: CDR1 SNHLY, CDR2 FYNNEI. Germline trimming cut 5 bases from V and 2 bases from J; bases unmatched to any gene: 5. The CDR3 sequence is 15 residues long.

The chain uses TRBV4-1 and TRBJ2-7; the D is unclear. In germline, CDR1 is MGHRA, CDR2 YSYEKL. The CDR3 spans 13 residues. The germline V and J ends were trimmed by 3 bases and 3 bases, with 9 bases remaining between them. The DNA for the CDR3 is TGCGCCAGCAGCCATGATAACAGCTACGAGCAGTACTTC. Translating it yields CASSHDNSYEQYF.

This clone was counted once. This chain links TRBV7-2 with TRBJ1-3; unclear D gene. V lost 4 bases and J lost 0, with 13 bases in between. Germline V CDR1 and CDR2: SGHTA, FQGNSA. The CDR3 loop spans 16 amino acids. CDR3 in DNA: TGTGCCAGCAGCTCGGTGACACTTTACTCTGGAAACACCATATATTTT. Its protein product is CASSSVTLYSGNTIYF.

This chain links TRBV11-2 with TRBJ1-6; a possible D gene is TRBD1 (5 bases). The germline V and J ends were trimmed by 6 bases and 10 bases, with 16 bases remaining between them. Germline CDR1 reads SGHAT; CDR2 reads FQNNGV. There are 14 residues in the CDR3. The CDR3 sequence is CASRPMGLRSPLHF. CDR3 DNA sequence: TGTGCCAGCAGACCAATGGGACTGCGGTCACCCCTCCACTTT. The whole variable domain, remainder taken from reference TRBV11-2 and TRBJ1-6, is EAGVAQSPRYKIIEKRQSVAFWCNPISGHATLYWYQQILGQGPKLLIQFQNNGVVDDSQLPKDRFSAERLKGVDSTLKIQPAKLEDSAVYLCASRPMGLRSPLHFGNGTRLTVT.

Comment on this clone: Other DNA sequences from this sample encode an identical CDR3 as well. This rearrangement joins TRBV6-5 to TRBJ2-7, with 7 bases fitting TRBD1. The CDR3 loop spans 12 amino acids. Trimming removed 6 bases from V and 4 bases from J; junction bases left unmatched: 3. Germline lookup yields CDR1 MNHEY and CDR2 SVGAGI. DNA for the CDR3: TGTGCCAGCAGCCGACAGGGTTACGAGCAGTACTTC. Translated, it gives CASSRQGYEQYF.

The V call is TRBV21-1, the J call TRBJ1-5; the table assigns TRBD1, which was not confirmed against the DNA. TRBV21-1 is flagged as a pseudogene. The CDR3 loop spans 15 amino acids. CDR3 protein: CASSKGAGVGQPQHF. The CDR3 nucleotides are TGTGCCAGCAGCAAAGGAGCAGGGGTCGGCCAGCCCCAGCATTTT.

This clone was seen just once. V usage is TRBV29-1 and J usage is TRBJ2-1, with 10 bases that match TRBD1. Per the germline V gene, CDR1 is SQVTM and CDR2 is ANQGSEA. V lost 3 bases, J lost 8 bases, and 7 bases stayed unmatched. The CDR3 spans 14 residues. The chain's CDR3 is CSVEPGTGVYEQFF. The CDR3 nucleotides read TGCAGCGTTGAGCCCGGGACAGGGGTTTATGAGCAGTTCTTC.

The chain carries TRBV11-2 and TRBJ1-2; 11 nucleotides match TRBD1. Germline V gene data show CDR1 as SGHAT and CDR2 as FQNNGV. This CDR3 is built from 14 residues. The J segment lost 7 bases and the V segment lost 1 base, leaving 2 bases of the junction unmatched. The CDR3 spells CASSLGTGGSGYTF. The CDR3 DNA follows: TGTGCCAGCAGCTTAGGGACAGGGGGCTCTGGCTACACCTTC.

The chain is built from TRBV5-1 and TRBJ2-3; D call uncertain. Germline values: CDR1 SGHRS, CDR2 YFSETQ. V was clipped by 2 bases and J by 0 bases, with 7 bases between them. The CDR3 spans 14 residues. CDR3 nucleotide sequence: TGCGCCAGCAGCTTAACAGACAGCACAGATACGCAGTATTTT. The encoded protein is CASSLTDSTDTQYF.

For the CDR3, the DNA is TGCGCCAGCAGCCCCCTTAGTCCCCAAGAGACCCAGTACTTC. Encoded protein: CASSPLSPQETQYF. V gene TRBV5-1 combines with J gene TRBJ2-5; D gene ambiguous. CDR1 and CDR2 (germline): SGHRS, YFSETQ. Trimming removed 4 bases from V and 1 base from J, with 11 bases in between. The CDR3 length is 14 residues.

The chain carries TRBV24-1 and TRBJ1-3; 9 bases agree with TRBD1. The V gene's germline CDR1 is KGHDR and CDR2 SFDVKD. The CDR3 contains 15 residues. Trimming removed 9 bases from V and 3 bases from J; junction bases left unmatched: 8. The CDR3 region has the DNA TGTGCCACCCGCCGGACAGGGGTTAATGGAAACACCATATATTTT. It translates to CATRRTGVNGNTIYF.

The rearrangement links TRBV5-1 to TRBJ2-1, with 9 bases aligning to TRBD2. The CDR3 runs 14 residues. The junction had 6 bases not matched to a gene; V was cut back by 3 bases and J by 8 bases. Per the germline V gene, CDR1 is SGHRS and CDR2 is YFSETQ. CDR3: CASSSQGTSHEQFF. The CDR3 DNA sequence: TGCGCCAGCAGCTCACAAGGGACTAGCCATGAGCAGTTCTTC.

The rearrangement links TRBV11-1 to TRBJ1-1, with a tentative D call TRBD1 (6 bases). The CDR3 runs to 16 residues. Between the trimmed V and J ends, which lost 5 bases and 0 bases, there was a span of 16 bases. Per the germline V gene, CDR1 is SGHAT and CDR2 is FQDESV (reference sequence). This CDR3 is CASSHRGTRMNTEAFF. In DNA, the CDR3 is TGTGCCAGCAGCCATAGGGGGACCCGAATGAACACTGAAGCTTTCTTT.

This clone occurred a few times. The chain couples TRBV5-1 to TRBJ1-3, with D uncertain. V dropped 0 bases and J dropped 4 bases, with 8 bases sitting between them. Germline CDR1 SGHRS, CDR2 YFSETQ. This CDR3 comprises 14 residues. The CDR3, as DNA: TGCGCCAGCAGCTTGGGCGGCGGCGGAAACACCATATATTTT. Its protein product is CASSLGGGGNTIYF.

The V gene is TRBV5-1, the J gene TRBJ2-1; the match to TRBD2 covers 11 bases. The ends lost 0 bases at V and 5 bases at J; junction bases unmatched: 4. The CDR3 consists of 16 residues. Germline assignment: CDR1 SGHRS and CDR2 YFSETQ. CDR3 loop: CASSLEGTSGHNEQFF. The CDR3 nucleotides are TGCGCCAGCAGCTTGGAAGGGACTAGCGGCCACAATGAGCAGTTCTTC.

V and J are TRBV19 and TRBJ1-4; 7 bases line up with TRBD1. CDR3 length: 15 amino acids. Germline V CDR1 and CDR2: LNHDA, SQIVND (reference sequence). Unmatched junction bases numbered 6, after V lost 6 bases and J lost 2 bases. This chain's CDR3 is CASRPEGATNEKLFF. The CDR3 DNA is TGTGCCAGTAGACCTGAGGGGGCTACTAATGAAAAACTGTTTTTT.

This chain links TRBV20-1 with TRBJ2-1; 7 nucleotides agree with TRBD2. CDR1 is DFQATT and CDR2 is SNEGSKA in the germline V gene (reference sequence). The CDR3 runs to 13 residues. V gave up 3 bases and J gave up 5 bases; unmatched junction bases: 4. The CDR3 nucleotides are TGCAGTGCTAGTGGGAGGGCAAACAATGAGCAGTTCTTC. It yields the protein CSASGRANNEQFF.

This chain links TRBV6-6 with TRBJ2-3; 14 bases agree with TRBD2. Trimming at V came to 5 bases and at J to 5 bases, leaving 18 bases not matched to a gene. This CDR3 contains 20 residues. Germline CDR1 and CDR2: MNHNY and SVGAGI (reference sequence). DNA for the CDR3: TGTGCCAGCAGTCCCCGAGTTTCGGGACTAGCGGGAGTTTACGGAGATACGCAGTATTTT. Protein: CASSPRVSGLAGVYGDTQYF.

DNA for the CDR3: TGTGCCAGCAGCGTAGCTGTGGGACTAGCACCCGGGGAGCTGTTTTTT. Encoded protein: CASSVAVGLAPGELFF. The rearrangement uses TRBV9 and TRBJ2-2; 9 nucleotides match TRBD2. With V trimmed by 0 bases and J by 6 bases, 6 bases remained unmatched. CDR3 length: 16 amino acids. Germline loops: CDR1 SGDLS, CDR2 YYNGEE.